This T cell receptor beta chain emerged from a study of Ad26.COV2.S vaccination and SARS-CoV-2 variants. Overall study: Doses of Ad26.COV2.S were injected into muscle once or twice, 56 days apart.

TCRdb keeps only in-frame clones here, not all; method: immunoSEQ multiplex PCR. This table has about 400,000 clones, 80% to 95% appearing once. V lost 0 bases, J lost 6 bases, and 4 bases stayed unmatched. The CDR3 consists of 14 residues. CDR1 and CDR2 from the germline V gene are LGHNA and YNFKEQ. As for treatment: around 19 received Ad26.COV2.S at low or high dose, single or two shots; about 5 received placebo; per-sample allocation not given. Samples analyzed were those drawn on day 63 after the first vaccine or placebo injection. The TCR comes from a person between 18 and 60 years old who received the Ad26.COV2.S COVID-19 vaccine or a placebo. The chain uses TRBV4-2 and TRBJ2-7; 8 nucleotides align to TRBD2. The sample here was peripheral blood, taken in a trial of Ad26.COV2.S vaccine versus placebo. The CDR3 spells CASSQDGLAGEQYF. Here the CDR3 DNA reads TGTGCCAGCAGCCAAGACGGGCTAGCGGGCGAGCAGTACTTC.